These 18 T cell receptor beta chains originate from one sample sequenced in a study of cytomegalovirus exposure and HLA in healthy donors. The PCR employed 60 Vbeta primers together with 13 Jbeta primers. Clones were read by immunoSEQ multiplex PCR, and TCRdb kept only the in-frame ones, dropping some. This sample's clone table lists 150,000 to 200,000 clones. The sequencing sample was made of PBMCs. Receptors were obtained from a woman under 30 in good health and CMV-seropositive.

This chain joins TRBV29-1 and TRBJ2-1, with no clear D. This CDR3 is 13 amino acids long. V gave up 1 base and J gave up 5 bases, with 9 bases separating them. Germline CDR1 reads SQVTM; CDR2 reads ANQGSEA. For the CDR3, the DNA is TGCAGCGTTGAAGTGCGACAAGACAATGAGCAGTTCTTC. This translates into CSVEVRQDNEQFF.

The rearrangement uses TRBV19 and TRBJ2-3; D is possibly TRBD1 (5 bases). Trimming took off 2 bases at V and 7 bases at J, with 7 bases between the two ends. The germline gives CDR1 LNHDA, CDR2 SQIVND (reference sequence). The CDR3 length is 12 residues. CDR3 bases: TGTGCCAGTAGTATAAGGGGAAATACGCAGTATTTT. Residues: CASSIRGNTQYF.

This chain connects TRBV7-8 to TRBJ1-1, with D perhaps matching TRBD1 (6 bases). The CDR3 covers 15 residues. Trimming removed 4 bases from V and 1 base from J, with 13 bases in between. Germline V gene sequence: CDR1 SGHVS, CDR2 FQNEAQ. CDR3 amino acids: CASSSGQGQNTEAFF. DNA for the CDR3: TGTGCCAGCAGCTCAGGTCAGGGACAGAACACTGAAGCTTTCTTT.

Comment on this clone: One end of the junction varies from germline; a read error may be responsible. The chain uses TRBV4-1 and TRBJ1-4, with D perhaps matching TRBD1 (6 bases). The germline gives CDR1 MGHRA, CDR2 YSYEKL. The CDR3 contains 15 residues. DNA for the CDR3: TGCGCCAGCAGGGAGTTCGGGACAACCAATGAAAAACTGTTTTTT. Translating gives CASREFGTTNEKLFF.

The V call is TRBV9, the J call TRBJ2-7, with D uncertain. Trimming shortened V by 2 bases and J by 6 bases, and 9 bases separated the two germline ends. Germline-derived CDR1 and CDR2 are SGDLS and YYNGEE. The CDR3 extends over 12 amino acids. CDR3 sequence: CASSVPSGEQYF. The DNA for the CDR3 is TGTGCCAGCAGCGTTCCGAGTGGCGAGCAGTACTTC.

V and J are TRBV6-1 and TRBJ1-2; no clear D. This CDR3 has 13 amino acids. V was shortened by 5 bases and J by 2 bases, with 9 bases between the two germline ends. Germline values: CDR1 MNHNS, CDR2 SASEGT. CDR3 in amino acids: CASSSTENYGYTF. The CDR3 DNA is TGTGCCAGCAGTTCGACGGAGAACTATGGCTACACCTTC.

The chain links TRBV7-3 to TRBJ1-1, with D possibly being TRBD1 (5 bases). The germline gives CDR1 SGHTA, CDR2 FQGTGA. Trimming stripped 4 bases from V and 4 bases from J, with 10 bases between. The CDR3 length is 13 residues. CDR3 coding DNA: TGTGCCAGCAGCTCAGGGTCCAGCACTGAAGCTTTCTTT. Protein product: CASSSGSSTEAFF.

This chain links TRBV11-2 with TRBJ1-5, with D uncertain. Per germline, CDR1 SGHAT and CDR2 FQNNGV. Trimming pared 0 bases from V and 5 bases from J, leaving 5 bases between. The CDR3 has 13 amino acids. DNA for the CDR3: TGTGCCAGCAGCTTAGATCTTTATCAGCCCCAGCATTTT. Protein product: CASSLDLYQPQHF.

The chain links TRBV10-1 to TRBJ2-1, with TRBD2 matching 7 bases. From germline, CDR1 is WNHNN and CDR2 SYGVQD (reference sequence). Unmatched junction bases numbered 12, after V lost 4 bases and J lost 6 bases. This CDR3 has 16 residues. CDR3 coding DNA: TGCGCCAGCAGTGGGTCGGGAGGCCCCGTGTCCAATGAGCAGTTCTTC. Its translation: CASSGSGGPVSNEQFF.

The CDR3 DNA is TGTGCCTGGAGTGCGACAGGGGGAAACACCATATATTTT. Its translation: CAWSATGGNTIYF. The chain carries TRBV30 and TRBJ1-3, with TRBD1 matching over 7 bases. Germline V gene sequence: CDR1 GTSNPN, CDR2 SVGIG (reference sequence). The V segment lost 1 base and the J segment 4 bases; nucleotides outside the gene matches: 1. The CDR3 sequence is 13 residues long.

The V gene is TRBV7-6, the J gene TRBJ2-3, with TRBD2 identical over 10 bases. The CDR3 covers 16 residues. With V trimmed by 0 bases and J by 2 bases, 2 bases remained unmatched. In germline, CDR1 is SGHVS, CDR2 FNYEAQ. Here the CDR3 DNA reads TGTGCCAGCAGCTTAGCGACTAGCGGGTTCACAGATACGCAGTATTTT. The encoded protein is CASSLATSGFTDTQYF.

The chain combines TRBV6-1 with TRBJ1-1; 7 bases fit TRBD1. The CDR3 is 10 residues long. Trimming took 8 bases from V and 12 from J; bases not matched to a gene: 6. The V gene's germline CDR1 is MNHNS and CDR2 SASEGT. CDR3 in DNA: TGTGCCAGCGGCGACAGGGCACCTTTCTTT. It codes for CASGDRAPFF.

J is TRBJ2-1 and V is TRBV6-5; D possibly corresponds to TRBD1 (6 bases). The V and J ends lost 6 bases and 3 bases respectively, with 15 bases between them. CDR1 MNHEY and CDR2 SVGAGI come from the germline V gene. CDR3 size: 15 residues. The CDR3 coding sequence is TGTGCCAGCAGACCTACAGGGAGTTTCTACAATGAGCAGTTCTTC. Amino acids: CASRPTGSFYNEQFF.

J is TRBJ1-5 and V is TRBV30; 12 nucleotides align to TRBD1. The CDR3 has 16 amino acids. The germline gives CDR1 GTSNPN, CDR2 SVGIG (reference sequence). The ends lost 2 bases at V and 6 bases at J; junction bases unmatched: 8. CDR3 nucleotide sequence: TGTGCCTGGAGTAATCCGGGACAGGGGGCTCGTCAGCCCCAGCATTTT. Encoded protein: CAWSNPGQGARQPQHF.

In DNA form, the CDR3 reads TGTGCCAGCAGCTTAGGGGCAGGGCTGTCCCGGGAGACCCAGTACTTC. Translation: CASSLGAGLSRETQYF. The chain joins TRBV11-3 to TRBJ2-5, with TRBD1 as a possible D gene (5 bases). CDR3 size: 16 residues. The V gene's germline CDR1 is SGHNT and CDR2 YENEEA. V lost 1 base and J lost 5, with 17 bases in between.

V and J are TRBV11-3 and TRBJ1-1; D uncertain. Germline V gives CDR1 SGHNT, CDR2 YENEEA. V lost 4 bases and J lost 2, with 11 bases in between. The CDR3 runs 14 residues. The CDR3: CASSSGVGNTEAFF. The CDR3 DNA reads as TGTGCCAGCAGCTCCGGGGTCGGTAACACTGAAGCTTTCTTT.

The chain has TRBV7-9 and TRBJ1-2; 8 bases align to TRBD1. Trimming at V came to 5 bases and at J to 8 bases, leaving 7 bases not matched to a gene. This CDR3 comprises 13 residues. Per the germline V gene, CDR1 is SEHNR and CDR2 is FQNEAQ (reference sequence). CDR3: CASSRTGRQGYTF. The CDR3 nucleotides read TGTGCCAGCAGCCGGACAGGGCGGCAGGGCTACACCTTC.

The gene calls are TRBV23-1 and TRBJ2-3; 10 nucleotides align to TRBD2. TRBV23-1 carries the ORF label, with uncertain function. Germline trimming cut 4 bases from V and 4 bases from J; bases unmatched to any gene: 17. The CDR3 contains 19 residues. CDR3 sequence (DNA): TGCGCCAGCAGTCGACCCGAGCGGGGGGGCCATGGAATCGCAGATACGCAGTATTTT. This sequence encodes CASSRPERGGHGIADTQYF.